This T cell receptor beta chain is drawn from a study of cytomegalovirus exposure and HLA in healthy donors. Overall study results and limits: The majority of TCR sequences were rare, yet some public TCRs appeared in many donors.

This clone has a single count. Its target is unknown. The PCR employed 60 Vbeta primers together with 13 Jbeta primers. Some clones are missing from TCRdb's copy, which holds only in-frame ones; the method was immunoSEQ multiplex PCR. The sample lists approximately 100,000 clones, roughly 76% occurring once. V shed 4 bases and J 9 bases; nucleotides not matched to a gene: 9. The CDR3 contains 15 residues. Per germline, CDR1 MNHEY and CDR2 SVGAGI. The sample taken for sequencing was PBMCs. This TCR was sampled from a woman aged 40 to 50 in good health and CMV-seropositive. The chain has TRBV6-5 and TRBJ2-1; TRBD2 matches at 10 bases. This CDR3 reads CASSLAGGGWGEQFF. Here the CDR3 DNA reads TGTGCCAGCAGTTTAGCGGGGGGCGGGTGGGGTGAGCAGTTCTTC.